This is a list of T cell receptor beta chains from one sample in a study of blood T cell repertoires in COVID-19. Generated by immunoSEQ multiplex PCR, the TCRdb table keeps only in-frame clones and is missing some. In the table there are roughly 310,000 clones, roughly 90% of which are singletons. Sequencing was done on a sample of PBMCs or T cells enriched from blood (not recorded which). The receptors come from a man aged 55 to 69 who had recovered from COVID-19. Both conserved end residues are part of each CDR3. D genes are given only for firm matches.

TGCAGCGGATTAGACAACTCTGGAAACACCATATATTTT,CSGLDNSGNTIYF,TRBJ1-3,TRBV29-1,.
TGTGCCAGCAGCTTGGGGACTAGCGGTCAAGAGACCCAGTACTTC,CASSLGTSGQETQYF,TRBJ2-5,TRBV5-8,TRBD2
TGTGCCAGCTCACTTCGACAGGGTGGAGCAGATACGCAGTATTTT,CASSLRQGGADTQYF,TRBJ2-3,TRBV18,TRBD1
TGTGCCAGCAGTTTTGCGGGAGGGGGCGGGGAGCTGTTTTTT,CASSFAGGGGELFF,TRBJ2-2,TRBV27,TRBD2
TGCGCCAGCAGCTTGGCCCCAGGGTTGAACACTGAAGCTTTCTTT,CASSLAPGLNTEAFF,TRBJ1-1,TRBV5-1,.
TGTGCCAGTAGTCCCCTCTTCAGTCCAAACGAGCAGTACTTC,CASSPLFSPNEQYF,TRBJ2-7,TRBV19,.
TGTGCCATCAGGCCTACAGGGGTCCGTAACTATGGCTACACCTTC,CAIRPTGVRNYGYTF,TRBJ1-2,TRBV10-3,TRBD1
TGCGCCAGCAGGCAAGAGATGAACACTGAAGCTTTCTTT,CASRQEMNTEAFF,TRBJ1-1,TRBV5-1,.
TGTGCCTGGAGTCTCGGACAGGGTCGCACAGATACGCAGTATTTT,CAWSLGQGRTDTQYF,TRBJ2-3,TRBV30,TRBD1
TGTGCCAGCAGCGTAGTGGGAGTAGACACTGAAGCTTTCTTT,CASSVVGVDTEAFF,TRBJ1-1,TRBV9,.
TGCGCCAGCTCTCCGGGACAGGGGGTGGCACGGGAGACCCAGTACTTC,CASSPGQGVARETQYF,TRBJ2-5,TRBV5-1,TRBD1
TGTGCCAGCAGAAGGCGGGACTTGAGCTCCTACGAGCAGTACTTC,CASRRRDLSSYEQYF,TRBJ2-7,TRBV27,.
TGTGCCAGCAGCCCGACAGGAACTAACTATGGCTACACCTTC,CASSPTGTNYGYTF,TRBJ1-2,TRBV4-2,.
TGTGCCACCGGACAGGGTGTAAATCAGCCCCAGCATTTT,CATGQGVNQPQHF,TRBJ1-5,TRBV10-3,TRBD1
TGTGCCATCGGGAGAGGAGGGGGCGATGCCTATGGCTACACCTTC,CAIGRGGGDAYGYTF,TRBJ1-2,TRBV10-3,TRBD1
TGCAGCGTTGACCGCGCCGGGGGACCAGGGTATCGAGGCGCTGAAGCTTTCTTT,CSVDRAGGPGYRGAEAFF,TRBJ1-1,TRBV29-1,.